This T cell receptor (beta chain) was sequenced for a study of blood T cell repertoires in COVID-19. Turning to the study itself: From the United States, Italy and Spain came samples of acute and convalescent COVID-19. Sources were T cells, B-cell-depleted T cells, or PBMCs; the material itself was cDNA or gDNA.

In the study's own analysis: Nucleated cell counts were estimated from reference gene primer amplification. TCRdb's table, derived via immunoSEQ multiplex PCR, lists solely in-frame clones and lacks some. V and J calls and clone size are given by that table; D and trimming were obtained from the DNA. Of 220,000 or so clones in the sample, about 88% were seen once. This clone was seen a few times. The ends lost 2 bases at V and 2 bases at J; junction bases unmatched: 3. The germline gives CDR1 SGHRS, CDR2 YFSETQ. This CDR3 is built from 16 residues. V and J are TRBV5-1 and TRBJ2-2; 10 bases line up with TRBD2. The source material was peripheral blood. The TCR was taken from a woman aged 50 to 65 with COVID-19, enrolled during active disease. In DNA form, the CDR3 reads TGCGCCAGCAGCTTTACTAGCGGGGTTAACACCGGGGAGCTGTTTTTT. It yields the protein CASSFTSGVNTGELFF.